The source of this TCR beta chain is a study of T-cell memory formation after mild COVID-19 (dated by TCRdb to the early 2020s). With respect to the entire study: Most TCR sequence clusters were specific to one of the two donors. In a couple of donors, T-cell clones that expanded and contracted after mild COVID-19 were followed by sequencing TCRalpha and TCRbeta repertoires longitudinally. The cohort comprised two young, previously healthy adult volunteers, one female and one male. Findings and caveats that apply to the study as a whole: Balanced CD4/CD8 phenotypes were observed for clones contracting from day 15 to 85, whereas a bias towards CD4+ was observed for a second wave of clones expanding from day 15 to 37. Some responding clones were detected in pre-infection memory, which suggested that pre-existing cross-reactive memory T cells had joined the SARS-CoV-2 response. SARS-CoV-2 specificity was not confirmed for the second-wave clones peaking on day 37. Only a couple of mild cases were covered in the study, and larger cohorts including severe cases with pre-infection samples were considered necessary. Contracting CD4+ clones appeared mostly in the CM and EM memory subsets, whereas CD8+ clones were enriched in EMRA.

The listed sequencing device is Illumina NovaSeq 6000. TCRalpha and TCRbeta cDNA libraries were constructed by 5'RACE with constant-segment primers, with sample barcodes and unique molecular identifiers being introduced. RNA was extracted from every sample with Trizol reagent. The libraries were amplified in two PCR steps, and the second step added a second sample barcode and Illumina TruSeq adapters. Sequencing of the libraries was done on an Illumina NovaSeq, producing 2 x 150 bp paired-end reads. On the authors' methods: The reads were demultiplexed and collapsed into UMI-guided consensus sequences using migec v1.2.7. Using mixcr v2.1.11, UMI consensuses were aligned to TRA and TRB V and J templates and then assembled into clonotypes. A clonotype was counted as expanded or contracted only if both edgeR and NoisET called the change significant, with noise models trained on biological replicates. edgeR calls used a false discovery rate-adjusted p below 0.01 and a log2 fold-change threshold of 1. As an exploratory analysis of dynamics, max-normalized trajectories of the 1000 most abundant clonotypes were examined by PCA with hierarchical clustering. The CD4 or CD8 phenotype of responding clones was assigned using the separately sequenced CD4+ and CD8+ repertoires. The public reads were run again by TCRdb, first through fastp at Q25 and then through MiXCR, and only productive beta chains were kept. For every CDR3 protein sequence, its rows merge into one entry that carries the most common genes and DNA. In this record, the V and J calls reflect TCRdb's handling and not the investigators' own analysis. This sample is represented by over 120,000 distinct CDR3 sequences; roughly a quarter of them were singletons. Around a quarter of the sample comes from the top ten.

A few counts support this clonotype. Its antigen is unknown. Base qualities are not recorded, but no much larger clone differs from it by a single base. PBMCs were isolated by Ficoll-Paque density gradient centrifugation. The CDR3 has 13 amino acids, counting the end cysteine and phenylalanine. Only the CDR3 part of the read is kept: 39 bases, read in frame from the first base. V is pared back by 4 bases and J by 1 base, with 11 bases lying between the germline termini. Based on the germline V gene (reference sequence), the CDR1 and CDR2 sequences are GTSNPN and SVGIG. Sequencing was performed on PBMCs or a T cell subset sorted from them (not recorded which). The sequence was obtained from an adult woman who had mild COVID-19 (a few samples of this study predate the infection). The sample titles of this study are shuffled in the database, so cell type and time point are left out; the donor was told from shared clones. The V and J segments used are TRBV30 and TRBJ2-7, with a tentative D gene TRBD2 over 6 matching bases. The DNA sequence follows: TGTGCCTGGAATGCGGGATGGTCCTACGAGCAGTACTTC. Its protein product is CAWNAGWSYEQYF. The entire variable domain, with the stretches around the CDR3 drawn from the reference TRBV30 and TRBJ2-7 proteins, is SQTIHQWPATLVQPVGSPLSLECTVEGTSNPNLYWYRQAAGRGLQLLFYSVGIGQISSEVPQNLSASRPQDRQFILSSKKLLLSDSGFYLCAWNAGWSYEQYFGPGTRLTVT.